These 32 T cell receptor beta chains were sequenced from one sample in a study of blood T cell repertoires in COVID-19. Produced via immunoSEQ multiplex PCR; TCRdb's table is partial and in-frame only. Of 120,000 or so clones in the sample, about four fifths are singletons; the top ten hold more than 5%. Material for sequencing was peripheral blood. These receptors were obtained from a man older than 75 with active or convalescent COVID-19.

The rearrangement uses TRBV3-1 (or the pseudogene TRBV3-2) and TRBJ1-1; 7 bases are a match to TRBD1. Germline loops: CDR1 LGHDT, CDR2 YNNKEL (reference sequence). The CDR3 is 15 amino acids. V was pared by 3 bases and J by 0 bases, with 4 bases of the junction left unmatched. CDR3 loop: CASSHTTGMNTEAFF. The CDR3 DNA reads TGTGCCAGCAGCCATACGACAGGGATGAACACTGAAGCTTTCTTT.

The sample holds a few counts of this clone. The CDR3 loop reads CASSPDRGLDYGYTF. In DNA, the CDR3 is TGCGCCAGCAGCCCGGACAGGGGGCTAGACTATGGCTACACCTTC. V usage is TRBV5-1 and J usage is TRBJ1-2; 11 positions match TRBD1. The CDR3 totals 15 residues. V lost 4 bases to trimming and J lost 3 bases; unmatched junction nucleotides: 5. Germline assignment: CDR1 SGHRS and CDR2 YFSETQ.

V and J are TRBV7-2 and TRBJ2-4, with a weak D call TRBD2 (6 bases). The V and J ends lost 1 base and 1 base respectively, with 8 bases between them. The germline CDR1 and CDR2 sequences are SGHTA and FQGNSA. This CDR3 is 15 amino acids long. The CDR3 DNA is TGTGCCAGCAGCTTAGAACGGGAGGCCAAAAACATTCAGTACTTC. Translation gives CASSLEREAKNIQYF.

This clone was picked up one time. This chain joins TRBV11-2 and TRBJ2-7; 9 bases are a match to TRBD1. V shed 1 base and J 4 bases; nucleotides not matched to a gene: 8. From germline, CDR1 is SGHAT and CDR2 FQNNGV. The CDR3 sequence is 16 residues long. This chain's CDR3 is CASSLAWGQGIYEQYF. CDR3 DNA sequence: TGTGCCAGCAGCTTAGCTTGGGGACAGGGAATTTACGAGCAGTACTTC.

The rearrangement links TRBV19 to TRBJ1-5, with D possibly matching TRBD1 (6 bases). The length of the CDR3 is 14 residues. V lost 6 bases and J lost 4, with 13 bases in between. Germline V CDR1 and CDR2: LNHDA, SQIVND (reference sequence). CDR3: CASRWEQGNQPQHF. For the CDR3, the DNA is TGTGCCAGTAGATGGGAACAGGGTAATCAGCCCCAGCATTTT.

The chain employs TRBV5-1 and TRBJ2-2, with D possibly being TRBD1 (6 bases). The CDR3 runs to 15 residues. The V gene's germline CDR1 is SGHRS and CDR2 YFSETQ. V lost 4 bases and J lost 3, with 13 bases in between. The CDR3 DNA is TGCGCCAGCAGCAGGGACACCTGGGACACCGGGGAGCTGTTTTTT. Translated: CASSRDTWDTGELFF.

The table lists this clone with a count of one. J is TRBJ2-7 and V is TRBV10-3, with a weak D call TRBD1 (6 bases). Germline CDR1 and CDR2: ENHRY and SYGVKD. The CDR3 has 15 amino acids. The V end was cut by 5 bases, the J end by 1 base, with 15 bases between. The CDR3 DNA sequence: TGTGCCATCAGTCATTTCGGGGACACTTCCTACGAGCAGTACTTC. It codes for CAISHFGDTSYEQYF.

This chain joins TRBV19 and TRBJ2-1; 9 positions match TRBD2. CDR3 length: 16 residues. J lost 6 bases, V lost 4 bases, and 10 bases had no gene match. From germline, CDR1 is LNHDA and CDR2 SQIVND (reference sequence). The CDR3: CASSTTGTSFGNEQFF. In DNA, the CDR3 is TGTGCCAGTAGTACCACCGGGACTAGCTTCGGCAATGAGCAGTTCTTC.

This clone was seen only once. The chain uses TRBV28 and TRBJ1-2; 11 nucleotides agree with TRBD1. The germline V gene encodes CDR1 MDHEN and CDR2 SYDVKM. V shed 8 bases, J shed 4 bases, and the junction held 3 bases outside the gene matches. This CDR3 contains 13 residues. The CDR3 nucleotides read TGTGCCAGCGGGACAGGGGGAGGCTATGGCTACACCTTC. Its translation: CASGTGGGYGYTF.

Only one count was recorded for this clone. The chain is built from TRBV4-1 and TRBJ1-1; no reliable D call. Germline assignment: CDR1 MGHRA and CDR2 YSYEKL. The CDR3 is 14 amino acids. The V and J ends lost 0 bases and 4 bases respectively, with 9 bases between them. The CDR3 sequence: CASSQEGAGTEAFF. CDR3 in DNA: TGCGCCAGCAGCCAAGAAGGCGCGGGCACTGAAGCTTTCTTT.

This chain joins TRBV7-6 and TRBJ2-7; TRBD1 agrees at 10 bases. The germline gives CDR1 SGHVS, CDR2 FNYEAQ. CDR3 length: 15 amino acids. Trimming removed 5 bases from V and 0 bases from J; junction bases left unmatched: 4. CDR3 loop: CASSPGQGSSYEQYF. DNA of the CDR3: TGTGCCAGCAGCCCGGGACAGGGGAGCTCCTACGAGCAGTACTTC.

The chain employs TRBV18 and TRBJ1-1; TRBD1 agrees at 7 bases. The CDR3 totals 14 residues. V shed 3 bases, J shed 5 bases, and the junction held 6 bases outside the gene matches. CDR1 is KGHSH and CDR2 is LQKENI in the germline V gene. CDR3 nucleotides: TGTGCCAGCTCACCTAGACAGGGAATGACTGAAGCTTTCTTT. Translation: CASSPRQGMTEAFF.

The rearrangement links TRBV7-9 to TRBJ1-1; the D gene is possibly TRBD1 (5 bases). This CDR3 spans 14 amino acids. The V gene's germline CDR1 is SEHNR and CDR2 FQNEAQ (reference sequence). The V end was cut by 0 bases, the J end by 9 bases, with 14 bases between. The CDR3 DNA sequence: TGTGCCAGCAGCTTAGCGCAGTCGGGGGGAAAAGCTTTCTTT. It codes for CASSLAQSGGKAFF.

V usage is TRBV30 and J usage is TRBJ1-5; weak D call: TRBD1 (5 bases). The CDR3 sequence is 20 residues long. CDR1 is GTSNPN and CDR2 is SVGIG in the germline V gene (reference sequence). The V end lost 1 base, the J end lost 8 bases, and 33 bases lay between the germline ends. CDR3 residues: CAWSGRGEVKSRDAKKPQHF. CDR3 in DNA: TGTGCCTGGAGTGGACGGGGGGAGGTAAAAAGCCGGGACGCCAAGAAGCCCCAGCATTTT.

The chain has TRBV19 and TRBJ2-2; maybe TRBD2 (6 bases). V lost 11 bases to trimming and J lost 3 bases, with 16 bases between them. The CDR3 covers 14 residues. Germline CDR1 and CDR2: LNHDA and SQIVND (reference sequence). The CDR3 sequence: CAGAVGGDTGELFF. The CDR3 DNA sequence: TGTGCCGGAGCGGTGGGAGGTGACACCGGGGAGCTGTTTTTT. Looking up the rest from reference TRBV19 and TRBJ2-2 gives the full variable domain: DGGITQSPKYLFRKEGQNVTLSCEQNLNHDAMYWYRQDPGQGLRLIYYSQIVNDFQKGDIAEGYSVSREKKESFPLTVTSAQKNPTAFYLCAGAVGGDTGELFFGEGSRLTVL.

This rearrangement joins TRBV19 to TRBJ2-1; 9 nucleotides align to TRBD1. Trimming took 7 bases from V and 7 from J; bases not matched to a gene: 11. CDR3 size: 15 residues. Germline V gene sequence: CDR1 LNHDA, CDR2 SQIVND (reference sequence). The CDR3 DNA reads TGTGCCAGTAACCTACAGGGGGCATCTGGAAATGAGCAGTTCTTC. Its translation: CASNLQGASGNEQFF.

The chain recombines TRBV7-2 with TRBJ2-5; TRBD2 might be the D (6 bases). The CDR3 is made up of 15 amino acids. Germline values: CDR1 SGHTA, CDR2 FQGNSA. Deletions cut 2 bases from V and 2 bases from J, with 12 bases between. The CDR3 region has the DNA TGTGCCAGCAGCTTATCCGCGGGGACTCAAGAGACCCAGTACTTC. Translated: CASSLSAGTQETQYF.

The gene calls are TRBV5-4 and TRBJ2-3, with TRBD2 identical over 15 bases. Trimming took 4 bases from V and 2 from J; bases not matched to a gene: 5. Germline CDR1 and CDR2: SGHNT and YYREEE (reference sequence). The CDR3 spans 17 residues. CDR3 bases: TGTGCCAGCAGCCCGGGACTAGCGGGGGGACACACAGATACGCAGTATTTT. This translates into CASSPGLAGGHTDTQYF.

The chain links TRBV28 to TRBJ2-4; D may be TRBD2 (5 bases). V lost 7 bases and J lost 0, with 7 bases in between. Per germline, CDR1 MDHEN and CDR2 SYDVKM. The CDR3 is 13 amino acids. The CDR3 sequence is CASKREAKNIQYF. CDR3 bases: TGTGCCAGCAAGAGGGAAGCCAAAAACATTCAGTACTTC.

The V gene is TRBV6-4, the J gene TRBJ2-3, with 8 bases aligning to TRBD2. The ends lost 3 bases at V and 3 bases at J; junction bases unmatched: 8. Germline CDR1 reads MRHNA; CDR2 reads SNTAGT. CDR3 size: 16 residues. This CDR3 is CASSERGGPSTDTQYF. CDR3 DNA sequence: TGTGCCAGCAGTGAACGGGGGGGGCCGTCAACAGATACGCAGTATTTT.

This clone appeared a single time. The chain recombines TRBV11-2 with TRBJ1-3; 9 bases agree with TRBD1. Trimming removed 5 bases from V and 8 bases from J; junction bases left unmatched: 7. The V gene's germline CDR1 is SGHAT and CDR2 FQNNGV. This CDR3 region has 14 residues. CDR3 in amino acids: CASSQDRGRDTIYF. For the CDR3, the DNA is TGTGCCAGCAGCCAGGACAGGGGAAGGGACACCATATATTTT.

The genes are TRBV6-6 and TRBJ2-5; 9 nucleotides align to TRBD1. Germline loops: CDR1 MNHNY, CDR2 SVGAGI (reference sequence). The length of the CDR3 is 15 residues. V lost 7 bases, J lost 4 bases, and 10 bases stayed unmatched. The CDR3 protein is CASIQGASVGETQYF. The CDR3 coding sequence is TGTGCCAGCATACAGGGGGCTTCTGTCGGAGAGACCCAGTACTTC.

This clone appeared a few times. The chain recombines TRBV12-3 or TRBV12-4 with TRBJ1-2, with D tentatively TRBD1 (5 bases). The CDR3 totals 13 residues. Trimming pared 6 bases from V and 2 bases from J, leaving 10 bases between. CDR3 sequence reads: CASRKGPNYGYTF. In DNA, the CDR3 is TGTGCCAGCAGAAAGGGGCCCAACTATGGCTACACCTTC.

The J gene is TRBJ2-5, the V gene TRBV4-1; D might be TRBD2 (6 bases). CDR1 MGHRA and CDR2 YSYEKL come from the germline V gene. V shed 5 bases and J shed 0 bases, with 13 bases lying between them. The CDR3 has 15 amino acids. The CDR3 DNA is TGCGCCAGCAGCGCCCCGACTAGAGACCAAGAGACCCAGTACTTC. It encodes CASSAPTRDQETQYF.

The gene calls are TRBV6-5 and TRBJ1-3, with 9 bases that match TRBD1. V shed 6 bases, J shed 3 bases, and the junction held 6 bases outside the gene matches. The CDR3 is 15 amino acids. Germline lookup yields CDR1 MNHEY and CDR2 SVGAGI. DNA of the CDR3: TGTGCCAGCAGCGCGGACAGGGGATTTGGAAACACCATATATTTT. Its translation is CASSADRGFGNTIYF.

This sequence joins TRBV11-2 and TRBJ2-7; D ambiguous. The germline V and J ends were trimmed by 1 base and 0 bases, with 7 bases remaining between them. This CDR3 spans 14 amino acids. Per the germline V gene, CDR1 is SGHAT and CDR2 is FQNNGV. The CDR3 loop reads CASSLGPGSYEQYF. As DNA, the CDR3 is TGTGCCAGCAGCTTAGGACCGGGCTCCTACGAGCAGTACTTC.

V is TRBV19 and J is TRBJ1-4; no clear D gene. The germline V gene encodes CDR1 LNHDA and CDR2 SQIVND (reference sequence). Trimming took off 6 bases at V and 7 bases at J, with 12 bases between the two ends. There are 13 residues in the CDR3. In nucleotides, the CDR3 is TGTGCCAGTAGCGACCGCAGCGGTGAAAAACTGTTTTTT. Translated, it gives CASSDRSGEKLFF.

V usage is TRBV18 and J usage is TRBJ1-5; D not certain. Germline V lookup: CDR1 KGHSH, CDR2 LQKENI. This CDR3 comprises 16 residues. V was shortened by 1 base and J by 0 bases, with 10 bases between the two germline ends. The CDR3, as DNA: TGTGCCAGCTCACCACTCCCCCGAGATAGCAATCAGCCCCAGCATTTT. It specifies CASSPLPRDSNQPQHF. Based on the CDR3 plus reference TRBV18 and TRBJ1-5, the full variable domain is NAGVMQNPRHLVRRRGQEARLRCSPMKGHSHVYWYRQLPEEGLKFMVYLQKENIIDESGMPKERFSAEFPKEGPSILRIQQVVRGDSAAYFCASSPLPRDSNQPQHFGDGTRLSIL.

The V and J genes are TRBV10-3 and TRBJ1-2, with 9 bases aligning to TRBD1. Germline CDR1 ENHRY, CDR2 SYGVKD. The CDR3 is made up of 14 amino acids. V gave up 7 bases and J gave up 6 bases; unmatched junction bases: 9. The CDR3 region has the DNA TGTGCCATCAACCCGACAGGGGGTATGAATGGCTACACCTTC. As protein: CAINPTGGMNGYTF.

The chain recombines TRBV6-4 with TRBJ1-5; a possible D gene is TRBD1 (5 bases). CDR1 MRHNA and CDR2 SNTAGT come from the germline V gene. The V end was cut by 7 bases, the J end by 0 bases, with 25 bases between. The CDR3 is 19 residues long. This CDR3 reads CASTTTLERQFHSNQPQHF. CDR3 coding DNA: TGTGCCAGCACTACTACTCTTGAAAGACAGTTCCATAGCAATCAGCCCCAGCATTTT.

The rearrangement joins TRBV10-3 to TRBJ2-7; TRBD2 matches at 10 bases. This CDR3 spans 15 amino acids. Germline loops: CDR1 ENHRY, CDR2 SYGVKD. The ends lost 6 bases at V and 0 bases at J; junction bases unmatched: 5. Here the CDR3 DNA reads TGTGCCATCAGCGCTAGCGGGGGTAGCTCCTACGAGCAGTACTTC. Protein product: CAISASGGSSYEQYF.

As DNA, the CDR3 is TGTGCCAGCAGCGTAGTAGCGGGGGAGGCAGATACGCAGTATTTT. As protein: CASSVVAGEADTQYF. The chain links TRBV9 to TRBJ2-3, with TRBD2 identical over 9 bases. The CDR3 covers 15 residues. The junction had 3 bases not matched to a gene; V was cut back by 0 bases and J by 4 bases. Per the germline V gene, CDR1 is SGDLS and CDR2 is YYNGEE.